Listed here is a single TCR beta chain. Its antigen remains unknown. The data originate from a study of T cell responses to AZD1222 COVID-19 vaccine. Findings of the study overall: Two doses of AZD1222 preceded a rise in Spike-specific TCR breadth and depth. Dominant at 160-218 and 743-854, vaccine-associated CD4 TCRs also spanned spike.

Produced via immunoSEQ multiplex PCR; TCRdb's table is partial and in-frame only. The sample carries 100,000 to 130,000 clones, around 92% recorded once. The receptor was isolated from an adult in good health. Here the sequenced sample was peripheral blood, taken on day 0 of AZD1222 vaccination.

The CDR3 nucleotides are TGCGCCAGCGGGGGATCCGGGACAGGGAAGGGAGAGACCCAGTACTTC. It specifies CASGGSGTGKGETQYF. The V and J genes are TRBV10-1 and TRBJ2-5; the match to TRBD1 covers 9 bases. The CDR3 extends over 16 amino acids. With 8 bases clipped from V and 4 bases from J, the junction kept 14 bases outside the gene matches. In germline, CDR1 is WNHNN, CDR2 SYGVQD (reference sequence).